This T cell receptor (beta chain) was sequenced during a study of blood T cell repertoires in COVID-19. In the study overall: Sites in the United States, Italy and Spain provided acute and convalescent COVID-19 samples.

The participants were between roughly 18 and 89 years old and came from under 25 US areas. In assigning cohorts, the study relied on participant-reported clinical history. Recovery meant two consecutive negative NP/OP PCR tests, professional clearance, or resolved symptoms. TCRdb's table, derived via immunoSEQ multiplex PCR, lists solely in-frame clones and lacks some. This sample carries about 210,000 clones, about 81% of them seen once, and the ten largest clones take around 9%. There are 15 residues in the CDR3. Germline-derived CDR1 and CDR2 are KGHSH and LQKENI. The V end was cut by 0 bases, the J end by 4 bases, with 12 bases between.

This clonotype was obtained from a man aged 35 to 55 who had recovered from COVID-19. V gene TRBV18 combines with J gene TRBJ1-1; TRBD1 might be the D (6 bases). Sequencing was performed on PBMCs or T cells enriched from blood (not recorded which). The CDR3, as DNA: TGTGCCAGCTCACCACCGGGGGCCATAGGCACTGAAGCTTTCTTT. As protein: CASSPPGAIGTEAFF. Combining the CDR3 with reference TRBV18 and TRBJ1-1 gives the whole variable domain NAGVMQNPRHLVRRRGQEARLRCSPMKGHSHVYWYRQLPEEGLKFMVYLQKENIIDESGMPKERFSAEFPKEGPSILRIQQVVRGDSAAYFCASSPPGAIGTEAFFGQGTRLTVV.